The following is a T cell receptor beta chain sequence with its context. The antigen is not known. These data are taken from a study of T cells after yellow fever vaccination. Deletions cut 3 bases from V and 0 bases from J, with 10 bases between. CDR1 is KGHSH, CDR2 LQKENI, per germline. CDR3 length equals 15 residues. Findings and caveats of the study: Subsequent booster samples again held most clones from primary vaccination (96% CD4, 85% to 90% CD8). Weaker in magnitude, the secondary response showed a faster peak on day 5 versus 15. Shared CD4/CD8 clonotypes were a small share, likely from convergent recombination.

As TCR cDNA was made by 5'RACE template switching, a universal primer site and UMIs were added. Each CDR3 protein gets one entry after TCRdb re-called the 5' RACE reads with MiXCR. The sample lists hundreds of thousands of distinct CDR3 sequences, approximately 13% occurring once. This chain uses TRBV18 with TRBJ2-3; D ambiguous. This sequence originates from a man aged 25-45 years who received the YFV17D yellow fever vaccine. This specimen consisted of PBMCs, obtained on the day of the yellow fever booster vaccination. As DNA, the CDR3 is TGTGCCAGCTCACCGAGACCCTCGAGCACAGATACGCAGTATTTT. The encoded protein is CASSPRPSSTDTQYF.